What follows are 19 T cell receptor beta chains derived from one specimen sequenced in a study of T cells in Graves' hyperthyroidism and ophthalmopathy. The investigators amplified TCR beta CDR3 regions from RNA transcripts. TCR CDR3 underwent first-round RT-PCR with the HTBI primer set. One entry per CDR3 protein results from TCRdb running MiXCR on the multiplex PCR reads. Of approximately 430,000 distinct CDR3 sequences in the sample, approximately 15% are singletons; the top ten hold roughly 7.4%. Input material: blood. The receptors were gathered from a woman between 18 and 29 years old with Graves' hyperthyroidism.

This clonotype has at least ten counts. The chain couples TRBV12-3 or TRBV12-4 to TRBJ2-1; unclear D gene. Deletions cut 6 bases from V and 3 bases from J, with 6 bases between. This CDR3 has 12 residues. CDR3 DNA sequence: TGTGCCAGCAGCTCAATCTACAATGAGCAGTTCTTC. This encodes CASSSIYNEQFF.

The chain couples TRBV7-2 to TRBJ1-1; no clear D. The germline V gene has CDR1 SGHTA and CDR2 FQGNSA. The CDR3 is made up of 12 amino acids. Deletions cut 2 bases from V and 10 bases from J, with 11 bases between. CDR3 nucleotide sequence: TGTGCCAGCAGCTTATTACGTCTACGAGCTTTCTTT. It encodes CASSLLRLRAFF.

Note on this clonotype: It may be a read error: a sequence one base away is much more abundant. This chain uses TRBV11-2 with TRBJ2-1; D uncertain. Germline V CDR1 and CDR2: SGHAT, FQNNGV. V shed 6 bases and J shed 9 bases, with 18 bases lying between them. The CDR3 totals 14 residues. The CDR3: CASRPTRGVAEQFF. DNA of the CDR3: TGTGCCAGCAGACCGACCAGAGGTGTTGCTGAGCAGTTCTTC.

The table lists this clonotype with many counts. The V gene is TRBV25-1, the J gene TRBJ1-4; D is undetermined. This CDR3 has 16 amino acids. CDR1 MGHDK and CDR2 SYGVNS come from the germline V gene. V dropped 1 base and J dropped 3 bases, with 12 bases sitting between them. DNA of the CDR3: TGTGCCAGCAGTGAATCCCCCCAAGAGTCTAATGAAAAACTGTTTTTT. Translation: CASSESPQESNEKLFF.

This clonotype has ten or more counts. This CDR3 reads CASRWGNEETQYF. CDR3 in DNA: TGTGCCAGCAGATGGGGAAATGAAGAGACCCAGTACTTC. The chain is built from TRBV7-2 and TRBJ2-5, with D hard to call. V gave up 6 bases and J gave up 3 bases, with 11 bases separating them. The CDR3 sequence is 13 residues long. Germline V CDR1 and CDR2: SGHTA, FQGNSA.

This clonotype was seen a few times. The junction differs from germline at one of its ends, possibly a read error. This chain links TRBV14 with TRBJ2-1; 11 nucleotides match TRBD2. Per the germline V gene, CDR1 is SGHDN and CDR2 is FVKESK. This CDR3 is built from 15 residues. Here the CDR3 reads CASSLGTSGYNGQFF. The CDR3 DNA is TGTGCCAGCAGCCTCGGGACTAGCGGCTACAATGGGCAGTTCTTC. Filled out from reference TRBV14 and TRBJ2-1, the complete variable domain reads EAGVTQFPSHSVIEKGQTVTLRCDPISGHDNLYWYRRVMGKEIKFLLHFVKESKQDESGMPNNRFLAERTGGTYSTLKVQPAELEDSGVYFCASSLGTSGYNGQFFGPGTRLTVL.

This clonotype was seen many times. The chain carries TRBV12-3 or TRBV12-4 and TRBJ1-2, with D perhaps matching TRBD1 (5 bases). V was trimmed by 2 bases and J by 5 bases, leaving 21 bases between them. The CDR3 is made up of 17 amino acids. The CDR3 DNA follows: TGTGCCAGCAGTTTAATCCAGGGCTCCCTACTAGGGTATGGCTACACCTTC. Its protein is CASSLIQGSLLGYGYTF.

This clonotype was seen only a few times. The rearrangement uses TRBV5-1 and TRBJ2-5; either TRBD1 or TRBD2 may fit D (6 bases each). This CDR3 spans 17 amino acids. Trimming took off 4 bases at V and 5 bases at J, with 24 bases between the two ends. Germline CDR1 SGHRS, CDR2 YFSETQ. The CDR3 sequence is CASSLRQALGGFETQYF. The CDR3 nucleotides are TGCGCCAGCAGCCTCCGACAGGCCTTGGGGGGTTTTGAGACCCAGTACTTC.

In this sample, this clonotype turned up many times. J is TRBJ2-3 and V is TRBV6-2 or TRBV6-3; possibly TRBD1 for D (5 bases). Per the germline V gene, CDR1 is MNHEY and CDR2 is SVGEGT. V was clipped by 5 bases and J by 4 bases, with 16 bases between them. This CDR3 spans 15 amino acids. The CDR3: CASSRSGSRADTQYF. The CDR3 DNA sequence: TGTGCCAGCAGTCGCTCGGGTTCCAGGGCAGATACGCAGTATTTT.

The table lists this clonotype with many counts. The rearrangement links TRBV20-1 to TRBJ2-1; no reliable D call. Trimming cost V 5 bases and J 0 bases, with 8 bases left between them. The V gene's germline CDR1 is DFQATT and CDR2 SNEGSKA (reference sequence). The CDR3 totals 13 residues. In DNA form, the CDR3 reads TGCAGTGCTCCGGGCGTCTCCTACAATGAGCAGTTCTTC. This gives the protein CSAPGVSYNEQFF.

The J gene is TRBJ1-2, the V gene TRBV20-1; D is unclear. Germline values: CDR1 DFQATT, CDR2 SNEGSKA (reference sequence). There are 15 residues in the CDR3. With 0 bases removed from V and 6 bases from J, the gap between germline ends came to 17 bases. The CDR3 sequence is CSAREDGKDFHGYTF. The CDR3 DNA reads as TGCAGTGCTAGAGAAGACGGGAAGGATTTTCATGGCTACACCTTC.

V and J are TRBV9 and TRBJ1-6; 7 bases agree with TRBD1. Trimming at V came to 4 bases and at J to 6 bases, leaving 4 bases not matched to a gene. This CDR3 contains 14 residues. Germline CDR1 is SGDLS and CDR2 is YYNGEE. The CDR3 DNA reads TGTGCCAGCAGCAAGGGGGCGAGTAATTCACCCCTCCACTTT. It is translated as CASSKGASNSPLHF.

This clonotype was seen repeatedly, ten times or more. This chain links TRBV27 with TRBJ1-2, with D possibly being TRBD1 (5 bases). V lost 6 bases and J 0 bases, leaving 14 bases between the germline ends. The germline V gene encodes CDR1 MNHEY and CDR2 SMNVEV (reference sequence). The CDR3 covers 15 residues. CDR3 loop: CASSPNRKTNYGYTF. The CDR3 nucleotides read TGTGCCAGCAGCCCAAACAGGAAAACTAACTATGGCTACACCTTC.

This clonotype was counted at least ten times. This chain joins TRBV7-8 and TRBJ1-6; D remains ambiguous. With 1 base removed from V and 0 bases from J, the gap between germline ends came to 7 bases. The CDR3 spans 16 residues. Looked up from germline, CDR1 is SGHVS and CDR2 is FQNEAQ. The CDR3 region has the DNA TGTGCCAGCAGCTTAGAAACCCGCTCCTATAATTCACCCCTCCACTTT. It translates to CASSLETRSYNSPLHF.

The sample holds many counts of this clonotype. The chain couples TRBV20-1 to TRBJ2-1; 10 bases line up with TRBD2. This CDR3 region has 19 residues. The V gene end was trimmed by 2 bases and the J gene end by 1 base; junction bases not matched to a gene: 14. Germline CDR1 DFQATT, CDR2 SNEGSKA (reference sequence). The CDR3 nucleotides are TGCAGTGCTAGACCTGAGGCCAGCGGGAGGGGAGGGTCCTACAATGAGCAGTTCTTC. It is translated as CSARPEASGRGGSYNEQFF.

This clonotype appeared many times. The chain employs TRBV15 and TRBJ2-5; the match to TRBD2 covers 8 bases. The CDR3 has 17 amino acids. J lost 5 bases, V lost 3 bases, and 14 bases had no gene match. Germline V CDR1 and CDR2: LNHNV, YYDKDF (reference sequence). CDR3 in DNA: TGTGCCACCAGCAGTCCGGGACTAGGTCCCCGTGAGGAGACCCAGTACTTC. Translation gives CATSSPGLGPREETQYF.

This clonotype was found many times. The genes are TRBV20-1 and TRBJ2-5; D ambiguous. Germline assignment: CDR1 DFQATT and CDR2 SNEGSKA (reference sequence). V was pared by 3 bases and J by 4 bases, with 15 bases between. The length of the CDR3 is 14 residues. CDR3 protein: CSAREYIMGETQYF. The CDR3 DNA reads TGCAGTGCTAGGGAGTATATAATGGGAGAGACCCAGTACTTC.

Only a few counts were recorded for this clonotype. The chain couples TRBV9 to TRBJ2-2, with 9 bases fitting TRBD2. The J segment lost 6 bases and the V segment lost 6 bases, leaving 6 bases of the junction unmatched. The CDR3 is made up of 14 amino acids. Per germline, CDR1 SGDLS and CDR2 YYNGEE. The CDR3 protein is CASTSGMGAGELFF. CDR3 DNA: TGTGCCAGCACTAGCGGGATGGGGGCCGGGGAGCTGTTTTTT.

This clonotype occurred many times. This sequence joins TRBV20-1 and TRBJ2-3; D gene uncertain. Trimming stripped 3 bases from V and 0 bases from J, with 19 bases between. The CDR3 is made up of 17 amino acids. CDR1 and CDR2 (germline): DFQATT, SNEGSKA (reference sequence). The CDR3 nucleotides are TGCAGTGCTAGGTCCCCATTAGTAGCCGTTAGCACAGATACGCAGTATTTT. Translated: CSARSPLVAVSTDTQYF.